A single sample is the source of the 8 T cell receptor beta chains below, sequenced in a study of low-dose radiotherapy and immunotherapy resistance in tumors. Time point denoted: after trial treatment. Treatment specified: LDRT plus nivolumab, ipilimumab, low-dose cyclophosphamide and aspirin (RACIN trial). Primers used for first-strand cDNA, a TRAV- and TRBV-specific set, covered both alpha and beta chains. PCR amplification of the TCRs was performed with Phusion for 20 PCR cycles, and it relied on a constant-region primer together with a V-primer adapter. MiXCR, run by TCRdb on the reads, gives a single entry per CDR3 protein. The sample records more than 50,000 distinct CDR3 sequences, about 23% being singletons. The specimen comprised PBMCs, sampled after low-dose radiotherapy plus immunotherapy. Receptors originate from a male donor with prostate cancer.

This clonotype was found many times. This chain uses TRBV5-1 with TRBJ1-1, with unresolved D. Germline CDR1 SGHRS, CDR2 YFSETQ. V was shortened by 0 bases and J by 4 bases, with 16 bases between the two germline ends. There are 16 residues in the CDR3. The CDR3 is CASSLALRSSVTEAFF. CDR3 nucleotides: TGCGCCAGCAGCTTGGCCCTTCGGTCGTCGGTCACTGAAGCTTTCTTT.

The table lists this clonotype with many counts. The chain joins TRBV24-1 to TRBJ1-5, with D hard to call. This CDR3 is built from 14 residues. Germline V CDR1 and CDR2: KGHDR, SFDVKD. Trimming took off 0 bases at V and 7 bases at J, with 9 bases between the two ends. In nucleotides, the CDR3 is TGTGCCACCAGTGATTTGGGGGTGGGACAGCCCCAGCATTTT. Amino acid sequence: CATSDLGVGQPQHF.

This clonotype was recorded at least ten times. This CDR3 reads CASSFGVSGGNTDTQYF. The CDR3 coding sequence is TGTGCCAGCAGCTTTGGTGTTAGCGGGGGTAACACAGATACGCAGTATTTT. The chain links TRBV7-2 to TRBJ2-3; 9 bases are a match to TRBD2. The CDR3 spans 17 residues. Trimming cost V 3 bases and J 2 bases; bases outside gene matches: 9. Per germline, CDR1 SGHTA and CDR2 FQGNSA.

This clonotype was seen at least ten times. The chain carries TRBV10-2 and TRBJ1-4; 8 nucleotides line up with TRBD1. In germline, CDR1 is WSHSY, CDR2 SAAADI. This CDR3 is 13 amino acids long. Trimming took 6 bases from V and 7 from J; bases not matched to a gene: 4. CDR3 sequence reads: CASRFDRGEKLFF. CDR3 sequence (DNA): TGCGCCAGCAGATTCGACAGGGGTGAAAAACTGTTTTTT.

Comments on this clonotype: Given a much more abundant clone one base away, this may be a read error. This chain connects TRBV12-3 or TRBV12-4 to TRBJ1-2; 8 bases are a match to TRBD1. V lost 6 bases and J lost 4; bases outside the gene matches: 7. The CDR3 length is 14 residues. In nucleotides, the CDR3 is TGTGCCAGCAGACTAGGACAGGGTGTCTATGGCTACACCTTC. As protein: CASRLGQGVYGYTF.

This clonotype was detected ten times or more. The V and J genes are TRBV23-1 and TRBJ1-5; TRBD1 might be the D (5 bases). TRBV23-1 is recorded as an ORF, its role being uncertain. V was trimmed by 0 bases and J by 5 bases, leaving 11 bases between them. The CDR3 consists of 15 residues. The CDR3: CASSQSGTGDQPQHF. The CDR3, as DNA: TGCGCCAGCAGTCAATCTGGGACGGGGGATCAGCCCCAGCATTTT.

The CDR3 nucleotides read TGTGCCAGCAGCTTAACCAGGACTAGCGGGGGGGCCTACGAGCAGTACTTC. Its translation: CASSLTRTSGGAYEQYF. The chain couples TRBV7-2 to TRBJ2-7; 15 bases are shared with TRBD2. Trimming at V came to 2 bases and at J to 2 bases, leaving 4 bases not matched to a gene. The CDR3 length is 17 residues. Germline V CDR1 and CDR2: SGHTA, FQGNSA.

In its sample, this clonotype was seen many times. V usage is TRBV6-2 or TRBV6-3 and J usage is TRBJ2-1, with D possibly matching TRBD2 (5 bases). V lost 7 bases and J 10 bases, leaving 14 bases between the germline ends. This CDR3 comprises 12 residues. Germline V gives CDR1 MNHEY, CDR2 SVGEGT. The CDR3, as DNA: TGTGCCAGCAATCACCCCGCGGGCGAGCAGTTCTTC. As protein: CASNHPAGEQFF.